The subject of this entry is one T cell receptor (beta chain). Donors in Cohort 3 who had recovered were those with two negative PCRs, healthcare professional clearance, or resolution of their symptoms. This entry comes from a study of blood T cell repertoires in COVID-19. Looking at the study overall: The study drew acute and convalescent COVID-19 samples from the United States, Italy and Spain. From T cells, B-cell-depleted T cells, or PBMCs came the material, which was cDNA or gDNA.

Repertoires were generated with immunoSEQ multiplex PCR, while TCRdb's copy carries only in-frame clones and drops some. The repertoire holds about 170,000 clones, with about 88% as singletons. J was trimmed by 3 bases and V by 2 bases; bases with no gene match: 17. CDR3 length equals 20 residues. The sequenced sample was PBMCs or T cells enriched from blood (not recorded which). J is TRBJ2-7 and V is TRBV6-7, with 12 nucleotides matching TRBD2. TRBV6-7 counts as an open reading frame of uncertain function. The TCR originated in a woman younger than 35 who had recovered from COVID-19. The CDR3 here is CASSYRKLAGGPVMNYEQYF. In DNA, the CDR3 is TGTGCCAGCAGTTACAGGAAGCTAGCGGGAGGGCCTGTGATGAACTACGAGCAGTACTTC.